This paragraph reports one T cell receptor (beta chain). The sample originates from a study of blood T cell repertoires in COVID-19. The table came from immunoSEQ multiplex PCR; TCRdb's copy has only in-frame clones and leaves some out. The table includes over 200,000 clones, over 80% detected once. Recruits, aged about 18 to 100 years, lived in 20 to 30 US areas. Participants' own reports of clinical history determined their cohort assignment. Exposed participants came across a COVID-19 case within 2 weeks before study entry. The ends were cut back, 8 bases at V and 3 bases at J, with 13 bases in the middle. Germline lookup yields CDR1 MNHEY and CDR2 SVGAGI. There are 13 residues in the CDR3.

The chain joins TRBV6-5 to TRBJ1-1; D perhaps matches TRBD1 (6 bases). The specimen was PBMCs or T cells enriched from blood (not recorded which). The clonotype originates from a young woman who had been exposed to COVID-19. CDR3 amino acids: CASAYRVYTEAFF. The CDR3 bases are TGTGCCAGCGCCTACAGGGTTTACACTGAAGCTTTCTTT.